This T cell receptor beta chain derives from a study of T cell responses to AZD1222 COVID-19 vaccine (dated by TCRdb to about 2021). Turning to the overall study: Because spike-specific TCR depth and breadth did not differ between the two schedules, AZD1222 recipients who got a second dose at roughly 4 weeks were pooled with those who got a second dose at roughly 12 weeks. TCR sequencing covered about 230 trial participants: around 210 given two doses of AZD1222 and some 25 given two doses of MenACWY control vaccine. Trial participants were enrolled by age into subgroups of 18-55, 56-69 and 70-plus years, and around 150, 28 and 57 TCR-sequenced participants, respectively, were included in these subgroups. The paper as a whole reports these results and caveats: A significant rise in spike-specific TCR breadth and depth was observed after two AZD1222 doses relative to day 0 and relative to MenACWY recipients. Participants were mostly white British and included more females than males, and it was suggested by the authors that clonal diversity may have been underestimated. CD4 TCRs associated with the vaccine covered the entire spike protein, and the dominant responses were in regions 160-218 and 743-854. In the small 56-69-year group, the increase in depth fell short of significance, most likely because of low power. No day 14 peak-response samples were available, so repertoires were characterized only after the peak T cell response. Nearly half of unique spike-specific TCRs reportedly recognized epitopes outside regions mutated in the B.1.351 and B.1.1.7 variants. Conclusions about previously exposed vaccinees are limited, since just five or six AZD1222 recipients were seropositive for SARS-CoV-2 at baseline.

The time point label, as the study defines it: baseline before first vaccination. The vaccinee samples were drawn from two UK trials, COV001 and COV002, one of which was a single-blind randomized controlled phase 2/3 trial testing AZD1222 (ChAdOx1 nCoV-19) in healthy adults. For TCRbeta chain sequencing, PBMC samples were collected from trial participants at day 0 and at day 28 after the second dose. From the germline V gene, CDR1 is MDHEN and CDR2 is SYDVKM. V is cut by 2 bases and J by 2 bases, and the space between the germline ends is 13 bases. The CDR3 spans 15 residues, from the cysteine through the phenylalanine. The sequence is cut down to CDR3 DNA, 45 bases in frame from base 1. As for this clone: No cognate antigen has been identified for it. Per-base quality was not reported, and no clone a single base away is much larger than it.

The CDR3 regions of human TCRbeta chains were subjected to immunosequencing. The study's processing was this. Repertoire TCRs were checked for matches against a reference library of SARS-CoV-2-specific TCRs that had been generated using the MIRA antigen-specificity platform. Breadth meant the fraction of unique TCRs that were SARS-CoV-2-associated, whereas depth meant the fraction of total T cells that were SARS-CoV-2-associated. Each spike-specific TCR was assigned to its reactive spike region and to a CD4 or CD8 class using the MIRA data. Log10-transformed breadth and depth values were compared by one-way ANOVA with Sidak's multiple comparisons tests. TCRdb obtained this table from immuneACCESS and retained in-frame rearrangements with V and J assigned. These tables miss some clones; where compared with another copy, unresolved V genes account for less than half of the shortfall, and the remainder is unexplained. D and trimming were read from the DNA, whereas the V and J calls and clone size are those reported in that table. The sample table holds over 100,000 clones, of which 80% to 90% were seen once. Together, the top ten hold less than 9.5% of the sample.

The sequences come from peripheral blood, collected on day 0 of AZD1222 vaccination. This clonotype was sampled from an adult in good health. The chain links TRBV28 with TRBJ2-7, with TRBD2 as a weak D call on 7 bases. The CDR3: CASSLGGGGTYEQYF. The sequenced DNA: TGTGCCAGCAGTTTAGGGGGGGGCGGAACCTACGAGCAGTACTTC. Here the CDR3 is joined to the reference TRBV28 and TRBJ2-7 genes, and the full variable domain is: DVKVTQSSRYLVKRTGEKVFLECVQDMDHENMFWYRQDPGLGLRLIYFSYDVKMKEKGDIPEGYSVSREKKERFSLILESASTNQTSMYLCASSLGGGGTYEQYFGPGTRLTVT.